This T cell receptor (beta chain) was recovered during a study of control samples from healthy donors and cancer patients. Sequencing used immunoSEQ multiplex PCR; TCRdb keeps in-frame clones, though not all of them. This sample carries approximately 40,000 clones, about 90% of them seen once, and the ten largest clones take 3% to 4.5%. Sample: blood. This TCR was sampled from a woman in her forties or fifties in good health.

For the CDR3, the DNA is TGTGCCAGCAGCTTCAACAGCGATAGCAATCAGCCCCAGCATTTT. Encoded protein: CASSFNSDSNQPQHF. V is TRBV5-5 and J is TRBJ1-5; no reliable D call. Germline values: CDR1 SGHKS, CDR2 YYEKEE (reference sequence). Trimming took 2 bases from V and 0 from J, leaving 9 bases between them. CDR3 length equals 15 residues.